One sample yielded the 2 T cell receptor beta chains listed below, sequenced in a study of identifying expanded T cells in peripheral blood. Measured with immunoSEQ multiplex PCR; TCRdb has only the in-frame clones, and not every one. The sample includes approximately 100,000 clones, about nine tenths of them seen just once. Material: blood. These receptors were taken from a person between 18 and 75 years old in good health.

V and J are TRBV7-9 and TRBJ1-3; D possibly corresponds to TRBD1 (5 bases). The CDR3 runs to 15 residues. Deletions cut 1 base from V and 4 bases from J, with 11 bases between. From germline, CDR1 is SEHNR and CDR2 FQNEAQ (reference sequence). CDR3 region: CASSLVSGHGNTIYF. CDR3 sequence (DNA): TGTGCCAGCAGCTTAGTTTCAGGGCACGGAAACACCATATATTTT.

The rearrangement links TRBV9 to TRBJ2-2; 7 nucleotides line up with TRBD1. Unmatched junction bases numbered 4, after V lost 4 bases and J lost 1 base. Germline V gene sequence: CDR1 SGDLS, CDR2 YYNGEE. CDR3 length: 15 residues. The CDR3 here is CASSLQGMNTGELFF. The CDR3 nucleotides read TGTGCCAGCAGCTTACAGGGGATGAACACCGGGGAGCTGTTTTTT.